Presented here are 18 T cell receptor beta chains from one specimen sequenced in a study of OX40 agonist ivuxolimab in advanced cancers. Data came from immunoSEQ multiplex PCR; TCRdb stores just in-frame clones and leaves some out. The data show 80,000 to 100,000 clones, roughly 92% seen once. Sequencing used CD4+ or CD8+ T cells sorted from blood, obtained in a trial of the OX40 agonist ivuxolimab. The receptor source for this set is an adult with an advanced solid tumor such as melanoma, head and neck, liver or kidney cancer.

The V gene is TRBV9, the J gene TRBJ2-5; TRBD2 matches 8 bases. The junction had 12 bases not matched to a gene; V was cut back by 6 bases and J by 2 bases. Germline-derived CDR1 and CDR2 are SGDLS and YYNGEE. The CDR3 sequence is 16 residues long. The CDR3 nucleotides read TGTGCCAGCACCGCAACCGGGACTAGGGGACAAGAGACCCAGTACTTC. Its protein is CASTATGTRGQETQYF.

The rearrangement links TRBV5-6 to TRBJ2-1; 8 nucleotides agree with TRBD2. CDR1 SGHDT and CDR2 YYEEEE come from the germline V gene. V lost 0 bases to trimming and J lost 4 bases; unmatched junction nucleotides: 6. This CDR3 comprises 16 residues. Here the CDR3 DNA reads TGTGCCAGCAGCTTGGCTGGACTAGCATTATACAATGAGCAGTTCTTC. Translation: CASSLAGLALYNEQFF.

This chain joins TRBV27 and TRBJ2-2; D perhaps matches TRBD2 (6 bases). From germline, CDR1 is MNHEY and CDR2 SMNVEV (reference sequence). The V and J ends lost 3 bases and 5 bases respectively, with 7 bases between them. The CDR3 is made up of 13 amino acids. The CDR3 reads CASSFGGTGELFF. For the CDR3, the DNA is TGTGCCAGCAGTTTCGGGGGAACCGGGGAGCTGTTTTTT.

This clone was seen once. The CDR3 spells CATSRRDRERNTEAFF. CDR3 nucleotide sequence: TGTGCCACCAGCAGACGGGACAGGGAGAGGAACACTGAAGCTTTCTTT. The J gene is TRBJ1-1, the V gene TRBV15; TRBD1 matches at 9 bases. Trimming cost V 2 bases and J 1 base; bases outside gene matches: 5. CDR1 LNHNV and CDR2 YYDKDF come from the germline V gene (reference sequence). The CDR3 is 16 amino acids. The full variable domain, rest sourced from reference TRBV15 and TRBJ1-1, is DAMVIQNPRYQVTQFGKPVTLSCSQTLNHNVMYWYQQKSSQAPKLLFHYYDKDFNNEADTPDNFQSRRPNTSFCFLDIRSPGLGDTAMYLCATSRRDRERNTEAFFGQGTRLTVV.

V usage is TRBV9 and J usage is TRBJ2-2; 9 bases agree with TRBD1. Germline V gives CDR1 SGDLS, CDR2 YYNGEE. Unmatched junction bases numbered 18, after V lost 5 bases and J lost 4 bases. This CDR3 is built from 19 residues. The CDR3, as DNA: TGTGCCAGCAGAGCGGGACAGGGAAGGGCGAGAAATCTCACCGGGGAGCTGTTTTTT. Translating gives CASRAGQGRARNLTGELFF.

Details on this clone: A read error may explain this, as a much larger clone is one base away. This same CDR3 is encoded by further DNA sequences in the sample. The V call is TRBV30, the J call TRBJ1-5, with D uncertain. Germline V gives CDR1 GTSNPN, CDR2 SVGIG (reference sequence). Trimming removed 1 base at V and 0 bases at J, with 4 bases between. The CDR3 loop spans 13 amino acids. The CDR3 DNA reads TGTGCCTGGAGTGCGGGTAGCAATCAGCCCCAGCATTTT. Its translation is CAWSAGSNQPQHF.

The genes are TRBV15 and TRBJ2-1; D not resolved. Germline V lookup: CDR1 LNHNV, CDR2 YYDKDF (reference sequence). The ends were cut back, 1 base at V and 9 bases at J, with 4 bases in the middle. The CDR3 totals 11 residues. CDR3 sequence reads: CATSRGSEQFF. CDR3 coding DNA: TGTGCCACCAGCAGAGGTAGTGAGCAGTTCTTC.

This clone occurred a few times. The same CDR3 also results from other DNA sequences found in this sample. This chain joins TRBV5-6 and TRBJ1-4; D gene uncertain. In germline, CDR1 is SGHDT, CDR2 YYEEEE. V was clipped by 2 bases and J by 0 bases, with 5 bases between them. The length of the CDR3 is 14 residues. The CDR3 reads CASSLIATNEKLFF. The CDR3 DNA reads TGTGCCAGCAGCTTAATTGCAACTAATGAAAAACTGTTTTTT.

The chain combines TRBV11-3 with TRBJ2-7; D gene unclear. V dropped 4 bases and J dropped 6 bases, with 7 bases sitting between them. This CDR3 contains 11 residues. In germline, CDR1 is SGHNT, CDR2 YENEEA. The CDR3 sequence is CASSSGPEQYF. The CDR3 DNA reads TGTGCCAGCAGCTCAGGACCCGAGCAGTACTTC. Full variable domain (rest looked up from reference TRBV11-3 and TRBJ2-7): EAGVVQSPRYKIIEKKQPVAFWCNPISGHNTLYWYLQNLGQGPELLIRYENEEAVDDSQLPKDRFSAERLKGVDSTLKIQPAELGDSAVYLCASSSGPEQYFGPGTRLTVT.

CDR3 sequence (DNA): TGTGCCAGCAGCTCCCGGGACAGTCCCGAGGGCTACACCTTC. Translating gives CASSSRDSPEGYTF. V and J are TRBV11-2 and TRBJ1-2; 7 bases line up with TRBD1. Germline trimming cut 4 bases from V and 8 bases from J; bases unmatched to any gene: 10. This CDR3 is built from 14 residues. Germline V CDR1 and CDR2: SGHAT, FQNNGV.

The rearrangement uses TRBV27 and TRBJ1-2; a possible D gene is TRBD1 (6 bases). Per germline, CDR1 MNHEY and CDR2 SMNVEV (reference sequence). The CDR3 has 15 amino acids. The ends were cut back, 0 bases at V and 4 bases at J, with 12 bases in the middle. The CDR3 DNA reads as TGTGCCAGCAGTTTATCGCGGGACACCTTCTATGGCTACACCTTC. This codes for CASSLSRDTFYGYTF.

The gene calls are TRBV7-8 and TRBJ1-2; 9 bases are a match to TRBD1. This CDR3 has 15 residues. The germline V gene has CDR1 SGHVS and CDR2 FQNEAQ. V lost 4 bases and J lost 6; bases outside the gene matches: 9. CDR3 bases: TGTGCCAGCAGCTACAGGGGGCGCTTATACAATGGCTACACCTTC. Translated: CASSYRGRLYNGYTF. Combining the CDR3 with reference TRBV7-8 and TRBJ1-2 gives the whole variable domain GAGVSQSPRYKVAKRGQDVALRCDPISGHVSLFWYQQALGQGPEFLTYFQNEAQLDKSGLPSDRFFAERPEGSVSTLKIQRTQQEDSAVYLCASSYRGRLYNGYTFGSGTRLTVV.

The rearrangement links TRBV4-1 to TRBJ2-1, with 11 bases matching TRBD2. Trimming removed 1 base from V and 8 bases from J; junction bases left unmatched: 4. This CDR3 spans 15 amino acids. Germline loops: CDR1 MGHRA, CDR2 YSYEKL. The CDR3 spells CASSQVSGRADEQFF. The CDR3 DNA follows: TGCGCCAGCAGCCAAGTTAGCGGGAGGGCCGATGAGCAGTTCTTC.

This chain links TRBV9 with TRBJ1-4; D is ambiguous. Germline values: CDR1 SGDLS, CDR2 YYNGEE. The CDR3 has 16 residues. V lost 0 bases, J lost 7 bases, and 16 bases lay in between. Written as DNA, the CDR3 is TGTGCCAGCAGCGTAGAGGGCAGCCCGGAGGGTGAAAAACTGTTTTTT. Translating gives CASSVEGSPEGEKLFF.

The CDR3 protein is CASSLVVASTDTQYF. DNA for the CDR3: TGCGCCAGCAGCTTGGTTGTGGCTAGCACAGATACGCAGTATTTT. This chain links TRBV5-1 with TRBJ2-3; D not resolved. V was trimmed by 0 bases and J by 0 bases, leaving 8 bases between them. Germline V gene lookup returns CDR1 SGHRS and CDR2 YFSETQ. This CDR3 region has 15 residues.

The rearrangement uses TRBV5-1 and TRBJ2-3; 9 nucleotides align to TRBD1. The CDR3 is made up of 15 amino acids. Trimming at V came to 4 bases and at J to 4 bases, leaving 7 bases not matched to a gene. Germline CDR1 and CDR2: SGHRS and YFSETQ. The CDR3 here is CASSNRDREADTQYF. As DNA, the CDR3 is TGCGCCAGCAGCAACAGGGACAGGGAGGCAGATACGCAGTATTTT.

The CDR3 reads CASSPSAGTNYGYTF. The DNA of the CDR3 is TGTGCCAGCAGCCCCTCGGCAGGGACTAACTATGGCTACACCTTC. The chain combines TRBV7-2 with TRBJ1-2; the D gene is possibly TRBD1 (5 bases). The V and J ends lost 5 bases and 0 bases respectively, with 13 bases between them. The CDR3 extends over 15 amino acids. Germline CDR1 and CDR2: SGHTA and FQGNSA. The entire variable domain, with the rest obtained from reference TRBV7-2 and TRBJ1-2, is as follows: GAGVSQSPSNKVTEKGKDVELRCDPISGHTALYWYRQSLGQGLEFLIYFQGNSAPDKSGLPSDRFSAERTGGSVSTLTIQRTQQEDSAVYLCASSPSAGTNYGYTFGSGTRLTVV.

This chain uses TRBV6-1 with TRBJ1-1; a weak D match, TRBD1 (5 bases). The ends were cut back, 3 bases at V and 1 base at J, with 6 bases in the middle. This CDR3 has 13 amino acids. Germline CDR1 MNHNS, CDR2 SASEGT. The CDR3 reads CASSDGTNTEAFF. CDR3 bases: TGTGCCAGCAGTGATGGGACGAACACTGAAGCTTTCTTT.